This is a list of T cell receptor beta chains from one sample in a study of blood T cell repertoires in COVID-19. Sequencing was performed with immunoSEQ multiplex PCR; in TCRdb, only in-frame clones are kept and a portion is missing. This table has just over 70,000 clones, more than 75% appearing once. The sample comprised peripheral blood. All receptors derive from a human donor in a cohort sampled during active COVID-19. CDR3s include the opening cysteine and the closing phenylalanine or tryptophan. A D gene is named only where the DNA matches it firmly. The size entry is marked missing in some rows and otherwise reads once, few, many or a size class.

>-|TRBJ2-6|TRBD2|TRBV9
TGTGCCAGCAGCGTAGGTTCTAGCGGATCTGGGGCCAACGTCCTGACTTTC
CASSVGSSGSGANVLTF
>-|TRBJ2-7|TRBD1|TRBV18
TGTGCCAGCTCATCGGACAGGGCAGGCTACGAGCAGTACTTC
CASSSDRAGYEQYF
>-|TRBJ1-3|-|TRBV12-5
TGTGCTAGTGGTCCTTCTAGAGGGTCCTCTGGAAACACCATATATTTT
CASGPSRGSSGNTIYF
>-|TRBJ1-2|TRBD1|TRBV28
TGTGCCAGTAAGACAGGGTTCGACTATGGCTACACCTTC
CASKTGFDYGYTF
>-|TRBJ1-1|TRBD1|TRBV7-9
TGTGCCAGCGGCGGGACAGCAGCTTTCTTT
CASGGTAAFF
>few|TRBJ1-2|-|TRBV10-3
TGTGCCATCAGTTCTCGGGGAGATGGCTACACCTTC
CAISSRGDGYTF
>-|TRBJ2-7|-|TRBV11-2
TGTGCCAGCAGCTTATCCCCCCAACCAGGATACGAGCAGTACTTC
CASSLSPQPGYEQYF
>-|TRBJ1-5|TRBD1|TRBV7-8
TGTGCCAGCAGCTTAGTGCCAGGGGGGATAAATCAGCCCCAGCATTTT
CASSLVPGGINQPQHF
>-|TRBJ2-7|-|TRBV5-1
TGCGCCAGCAGCTTAGGGGCTTCATACGAGCAGTACTTC
CASSLGASYEQYF
>few|TRBJ2-7|-|TRBV4-1
TGCGCCAGCAGCCCCGCACGGGGTAACGAGCAGTACTTC
CASSPARGNEQYF
>-|TRBJ2-7|-|TRBV5-6
TGTGCCAGCAGCTCTATGAACTACGAGCAGTACTTC
CASSSMNYEQYF
>-|TRBJ1-1|-|TRBV19
TGTGCCAGTAGCCCAACCCGGGGCACTGAAGCTTTCTTT
CASSPTRGTEAFF
>-|TRBJ1-1|TRBD1|TRBV7-8
TGTGCCAGCAGCTCATTTACAGGGGGCGAAAGAACTGAAGCTTTCTTT
CASSSFTGGERTEAFF
>once|TRBJ1-2|-|TRBV19
TGTGCCAGTAGTGGCGACAGGACTAACTATGGCTACACCTTC
CASSGDRTNYGYTF
>few|TRBJ1-2|-|TRBV30
TGTGCCTGGAGACAGAACTATGGCTACACCTTC
CAWRQNYGYTF
>-|TRBJ1-2|-|TRBV5-5
TGTGCCAGCAGCCTAACACCGGGACATCCCAACTATGGCTACACCTTC
CASSLTPGHPNYGYTF
>-|TRBJ1-1|TRBD1|TRBV28
TGTGCCAGCAGTTACCCCACCGGGACAGTCAACACTGAAGCTTTCTTT
CASSYPTGTVNTEAFF
>-|TRBJ2-7|TRBD1|TRBV5-1
TGCGCCAGCAGCACGGACAGGCGAGTGAACTACGAGCAGTACTTC
CASSTDRRVNYEQYF
>once|TRBJ1-2|-|TRBV29-1
TGCAGCGCACCCACCCCGGGTGGCTACACCTTC
CSAPTPGGYTF
>few|TRBJ1-6|-|TRBV19
TGTGCCAGTAGTCCTTCGGGGGGAATGAATTCACCCCTCCACTTT
CASSPSGGMNSPLHF
>-|TRBJ1-1|-|TRBV9
TGTGCCAGCAGCGTAGGCGGTATCAGGAACACTGAAGCTTTCTTT
CASSVGGIRNTEAFF